The 24 T cell receptor beta chains below come from one sample, sequenced in a study of regulatory T cells in long-lasting Graves disease. The time point denotes: newly diagnosed GD, antithyroid drugs for less than 3 months. From PBMCs, RNA was extracted and then used to make the TCR library. According to the study, TCR beta libraries were built with iRepertoire HTBI primers and CDR3-region Arm-PCR. TCRdb passed the multiplex PCR reads through MiXCR, listing each CDR3 protein once. The sample consists of hundreds of thousands of distinct CDR3 sequences, around 15% of them appearing once. These same data were also listed under a study on T cells in Graves' hyperthyroidism and ophthalmopathy.

The sample here was peripheral blood mononuclear cells (PBMCs), taken at new diagnosis, from a patient treated with antithyroid drugs. The source is a woman aged 25 to 45 with Graves disease.

Ten or more counts support this clonotype. This chain uses TRBV20-1 with TRBJ2-2; 8 nucleotides match TRBD2. CDR1 is DFQATT and CDR2 is SNEGSKA in the germline V gene (reference sequence). Unmatched junction bases numbered 8, after V lost 5 bases and J lost 6 bases. The CDR3 runs to 14 residues. The CDR3 region has the DNA TGCAGTGCTGAGGAGCCGGGAGGGCCCGGGGAGCTGTTTTTT. This encodes CSAEEPGGPGELFF.

This clonotype showed up many times. The chain couples TRBV20-1 to TRBJ1-6; the D gene is possibly TRBD1 (5 bases). CDR1 DFQATT and CDR2 SNEGSKA come from the germline V gene (reference sequence). This CDR3 region has 13 residues. Trimming shortened V by 0 bases and J by 7 bases, and 7 bases separated the two germline ends. CDR3 residues: CSARDAGNSPLHF. The DNA of the CDR3 is TGCAGTGCTAGAGATGCAGGGAATTCACCCCTCCACTTT.

This clonotype was observed a few times. The DNA for the CDR3 is TGCGCCAGCAGCTTGTCACAGGGGCCGAACACCGGGGAGCTGTTTTTT. Translation: CASSLSQGPNTGELFF. The J gene is TRBJ2-2, the V gene TRBV5-1; 7 bases fit TRBD1. This CDR3 has 16 amino acids. V dropped 1 base and J dropped 0; count of bases not matched to a gene: 3. Germline CDR1 is SGHRS and CDR2 is YFSETQ.

This clonotype showed up many times. The chain joins TRBV2 to TRBJ2-2; no reliable D call. This CDR3 region has 11 residues. Per germline, CDR1 SNHLY and CDR2 FYNNEI. Trimming shortened V by 9 bases and J by 5 bases, and 7 bases separated the two germline ends. The CDR3 is CARRKTGELFF. In DNA, the CDR3 is TGTGCCAGAAGAAAGACCGGGGAGCTGTTTTTT.

This clonotype was detected many times. V usage is TRBV12-3 or TRBV12-4 and J usage is TRBJ2-3; D may match TRBD1 or TRBD2 (5 bases each). This CDR3 is 20 amino acids long. Trimming shortened V by 3 bases and J by 2 bases, and 27 bases separated the two germline ends. The DNA for the CDR3 is TGTGCCAGCAGTTTCCGCTTTAGGCGACCGGGACGCCCGAACACAGATACGCAGTATTTT. Amino acids: CASSFRFRRPGRPNTDTQYF.

At least ten counts were recorded for this clonotype. The chain uses TRBV12-3 or TRBV12-4 and TRBJ1-5; no definite D call. The CDR3 loop spans 14 amino acids. Trimming cost V 1 base and J 3 bases, with 7 bases left between them. The CDR3 loop reads CASSLGTVNQPQHF. DNA of the CDR3: TGTGCCAGCAGTTTAGGTACAGTCAATCAGCCCCAGCATTTT.

This clonotype was counted many times. This chain joins TRBV11-2 and TRBJ2-1; 10 nucleotides match TRBD2. V dropped 5 bases and J dropped 2; count of bases not matched to a gene: 9. This CDR3 spans 17 amino acids. Germline lookup yields CDR1 SGHAT and CDR2 FQNNGV. The CDR3 region is CASSPYGLAGAYNEQFF. In nucleotides, the CDR3 is TGTGCCAGCAGCCCCTACGGGCTAGCGGGAGCCTACAATGAGCAGTTCTTC.

The chain carries TRBV19 and TRBJ2-1; 7 bases match TRBD2. CDR3 length equals 18 residues. Per germline, CDR1 LNHDA and CDR2 SQIVND (reference sequence). Trimming cost V 1 base and J 5 bases; bases outside gene matches: 14. The CDR3 region has the DNA TGTGCCAGTAGTATAGCCCCCAGCGGGGCCCCTCCGGACAATGAGCAGTTCTTC. It is translated as CASSIAPSGAPPDNEQFF.

The rearrangement links TRBV18 to TRBJ2-3, with 7 bases lining up with TRBD2. The V gene end was trimmed by 3 bases and the J gene end by 5 bases; junction bases not matched to a gene: 5. This CDR3 is built from 14 residues. CDR1 KGHSH and CDR2 LQKENI come from the germline V gene. This chain's CDR3 is CASSPRSSGDTQYF. Here the CDR3 DNA reads TGTGCCAGCTCACCGAGGTCTAGCGGAGATACGCAGTATTTT.

Details on this clonotype: A far bigger clonotype differs at one base, so this is likely a read error. The V call is TRBV7-9, the J call TRBJ1-1, with D possibly matching TRBD1 (5 bases). Between the trimmed V and J ends, which lost 1 base and 3 bases, there was a span of 15 bases. The CDR3 runs 16 residues. Germline lookup yields CDR1 SEHNR and CDR2 FQNEAQ (reference sequence). The CDR3 loop is CASSLEATGGDTEAFF. The DNA of the CDR3 is TGTGCCAGCAGCTTAGAAGCGACCGGGGGTGACACTGAAGCTTTCTTT.

The CDR3 sequence: CAWRHPPGHQYF. CDR3 bases: TGTGCCTGGAGGCACCCCCCGGGACACCAGTACTTC. The chain uses TRBV30 and TRBJ2-7, with a tentative D call TRBD1 (6 bases). Trimming took off 3 bases at V and 10 bases at J, with 16 bases between the two ends. Germline V gives CDR1 GTSNPN, CDR2 SVGIG (reference sequence). CDR3 length equals 12 residues.

J is TRBJ1-2 and V is TRBV24-1; 7 bases are a match to TRBD1. The CDR3 is made up of 15 amino acids. With 5 bases clipped from V and 3 bases from J, the junction kept 8 bases outside the gene matches. The germline CDR1 and CDR2 sequences are KGHDR and SFDVKD. CDR3 residues: CATSGFTGVHYGYTF. The CDR3 coding sequence is TGTGCCACCAGTGGGTTTACAGGGGTCCACTATGGCTACACCTTC.

V usage is TRBV6-2 or TRBV6-3 and J usage is TRBJ2-7, with TRBD1 matching 7 bases. Germline V gene sequence: CDR1 MNHEY, CDR2 SVGEGT. J gave up 2 bases and V 10 bases, and 11 bases lay outside the gene matches. The length of the CDR3 is 14 residues. CDR3 coding DNA: TGTGCCACCGAAAGGGACAGATTCCCCTACGAGCAGTACTTC. As protein: CATERDRFPYEQYF.

This clonotype was counted at least ten times. The chain uses TRBV5-1 and TRBJ2-2, with D possibly TRBD1 on 5 matching bases. The V gene lost 4 bases and the J gene lost 5 bases, with 9 bases spanning the gap. CDR1 is SGHRS, CDR2 YFSETQ, per germline. The CDR3 extends over 13 amino acids. In DNA, the CDR3 is TGCGCCAGCAGCGTATACAGGACCGGGGAGCTGTTTTTT. It codes for CASSVYRTGELFF. Filled out from reference TRBV5-1 and TRBJ2-2, the complete variable domain reads KAGVTQTPRYLIKTRGQQVTLSCSPISGHRSVSWYQQTPGQGLQFLFEYFSETQRNKGNFPGRFSGRQFSNSRSEMNVSTLELGDSALYLCASSVYRTGELFFGEGSRLTVL.

This clonotype was seen repeatedly, ten times or more. Compared with germline, one end of the junction differs, possibly owing to a read error. This chain connects TRBV7-3 to TRBJ2-1; the D gene is possibly TRBD2 (6 bases). The germline V gene has CDR1 SGHTA and CDR2 FQGTGA. This CDR3 is 15 amino acids long. CDR3 sequence: CASSSRDSPYNEQFF. The CDR3 DNA follows: TGTGCCAGCAGCAGCCGGGACTCACCCTATAATGAGCAGTTCTTC.

This clonotype was seen ten or more times. The rearrangement links TRBV27 to TRBJ2-1; D may be TRBD2 (5 bases). The germline gives CDR1 MNHEY, CDR2 SMNVEV (reference sequence). The germline V and J ends were trimmed by 5 bases and 8 bases, with 19 bases remaining between them. The CDR3 is made up of 15 amino acids. The CDR3 nucleotides are TGTGCCAGCAGTATTACTAGGTCCCTGAGGGATGAGCAGTTCTTC. Protein sequence: CASSITRSLRDEQFF.

This clonotype was counted between two and nine times. The rearrangement uses TRBV10-3 and TRBJ2-1; possible D gene TRBD2, 6 bases. The germline gives CDR1 ENHRY, CDR2 SYGVKD. V lost 6 bases and J lost 13, with 13 bases in between. CDR3 length: 11 residues. In DNA form, the CDR3 reads TGTGCCATCAGCGGCGGGACCACTCAGTTCTTC. As protein: CAISGGTTQFF.

This sequence joins TRBV28 and TRBJ2-2, with D maybe TRBD2 (7 bases). CDR1 is MDHEN, CDR2 SYDVKM, per germline. This CDR3 contains 13 residues. The ends were cut back, 4 bases at V and 8 bases at J, with 11 bases in the middle. The CDR3 sequence: CASSSGGAGELFF. The DNA of the CDR3 is TGTGCCAGCAGTTCGGGGGGCGCAGGGGAGCTGTTTTTT. The whole variable domain, remainder taken from reference TRBV28 and TRBJ2-2, is DVKVTQSSRYLVKRTGEKVFLECVQDMDHENMFWYRQDPGLGLRLIYFSYDVKMKEKGDIPEGYSVSREKKERFSLILESASTNQTSMYLCASSSGGAGELFFGEGSRLTVL.

This clonotype was counted a few times. This chain links TRBV3-1 with TRBJ2-1; D gene ambiguous. Looked up from germline, CDR1 is LGHDT and CDR2 is YNNKEL (reference sequence). CDR3 length equals 14 residues. Trimming cost V 2 bases and J 6 bases, with 11 bases left between them. CDR3 nucleotide sequence: TGTGCCAGCAGCCAATGGACGACCAGCAATGAGCAGTTCTTC. Its protein product is CASSQWTTSNEQFF.

This clonotype has a count of ten or more. The chain is built from TRBV28 and TRBJ1-5, with 7 bases identical to TRBD1. This CDR3 has 13 amino acids. V shed 6 bases, J shed 6 bases, and the junction held 5 bases outside the gene matches. Germline-derived CDR1 and CDR2 are MDHEN and SYDVKM. CDR3 residues: CASRQGVRQPQHF. The CDR3 nucleotides read TGTGCCAGCAGGCAGGGGGTTCGTCAGCCCCAGCATTTT. Based on the CDR3 plus reference TRBV28 and TRBJ1-5, the full variable domain is DVKVTQSSRYLVKRTGEKVFLECVQDMDHENMFWYRQDPGLGLRLIYFSYDVKMKEKGDIPEGYSVSREKKERFSLILESASTNQTSMYLCASRQGVRQPQHFGDGTRLSIL.

This clonotype was counted ten times or more. Mismatch with germline at one junction end may stem from a read error. This chain links TRBV28 with TRBJ1-5, with no clear D. Germline CDR1 MDHEN, CDR2 SYDVKM. This CDR3 has 14 amino acids. The CDR3 protein is CASNLLRINQPQHF. The DNA of the CDR3 is TGTGCCAGCAATTTACTACGGATCAATCAGCCCCAGCATTTT.

Many counts were recorded for this clonotype. The rearrangement uses TRBV28 and TRBJ1-3; D is possibly TRBD1 (5 bases). CDR3 length: 15 residues. Per germline, CDR1 MDHEN and CDR2 SYDVKM. The ends were cut back, 10 bases at V and 0 bases at J, with 16 bases in the middle. The CDR3 loop reads CATKTGSNSGNTIYF. As DNA, the CDR3 is TGTGCCACTAAAACAGGTTCTAACTCTGGAAACACCATATATTTT.

This clonotype was counted at least ten times. This rearrangement joins TRBV6-5 to TRBJ2-7, with TRBD2 as a possible D gene (5 bases). The CDR3 has 14 amino acids. Trimming shortened V by 0 bases and J by 6 bases, and 12 bases separated the two germline ends. Per germline, CDR1 MNHEY and CDR2 SVGAGI. In DNA form, the CDR3 reads TGTGCCAGCAGTTACTCGGTCTCGGGGAGCGAGCAGTACTTC. Amino acids: CASSYSVSGSEQYF.

This clonotype showed up many times. The chain joins TRBV5-1 to TRBJ2-5; unclear D gene. The J call could be wrong; TRBJ2-1 is a better fit for the DNA end. This CDR3 is 14 amino acids long. The V gene's germline CDR1 is SGHRS and CDR2 YFSETQ. CDR3 nucleotides: TGCGCCAGCAGCTTGGAGGGCGGAATGGATGAGCAGTTCTTC. Its protein product is CASSLEGGMDEQFF.